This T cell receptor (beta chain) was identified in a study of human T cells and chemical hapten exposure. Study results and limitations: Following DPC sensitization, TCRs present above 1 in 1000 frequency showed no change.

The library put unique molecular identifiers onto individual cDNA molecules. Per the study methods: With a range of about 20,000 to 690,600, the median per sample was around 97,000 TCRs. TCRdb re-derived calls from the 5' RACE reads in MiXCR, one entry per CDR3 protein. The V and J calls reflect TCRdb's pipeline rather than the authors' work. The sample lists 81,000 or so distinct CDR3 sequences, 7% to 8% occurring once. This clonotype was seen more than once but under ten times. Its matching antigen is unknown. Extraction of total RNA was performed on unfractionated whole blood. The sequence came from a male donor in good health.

CDR3: CASSFDTEQYF. The DNA for the CDR3 is TGTGCCAGCAGTTTCGACACCGAGCAGTACTTC. The chain uses TRBV12-3 or TRBV12-4 and TRBJ2-7, with unresolved D. This CDR3 spans 11 amino acids. Trimming took 3 bases from V and 6 from J, leaving 6 bases between them.